The clone carrying this T cell receptor (beta chain) showed up just a few times. Antigen specificity is unknown. The entry originates in a study of blood T cells in healthy people across ages. A second about 6 to 12 cycle PCR used barcoded and J-beta primers. Unique molecular identifiers of 12 random nucleotides labeled each cDNA. CDR3-containing paired-end reads numbered at least 2.5 million in each sample. TCRdb re-derived calls from the 5' RACE reads in MiXCR, one entry per CDR3 protein. The table has hundreds of thousands of distinct CDR3 sequences, roughly 20% seen once. Trimming pared 0 bases from V and 0 bases from J, leaving 12 bases between. The CDR3 runs to 17 residues. Germline CDR1 is LNHNV and CDR2 is YYDKDF (reference sequence). Study findings and constraints: What prevented conclusive comparison of naive and antigen-experienced cells was that PBMCs were unsorted.

This TCR was recovered from a man in his sixties or seventies in good health. Sequencing input: blood. J is TRBJ1-3 and V is TRBV15; no clear D. The CDR3 sequence is CATSRDRPVRSGNTIYF. The CDR3 DNA is TGTGCCACCAGCAGAGATCGTCCAGTCCGCTCTGGAAACACCATATATTTT.